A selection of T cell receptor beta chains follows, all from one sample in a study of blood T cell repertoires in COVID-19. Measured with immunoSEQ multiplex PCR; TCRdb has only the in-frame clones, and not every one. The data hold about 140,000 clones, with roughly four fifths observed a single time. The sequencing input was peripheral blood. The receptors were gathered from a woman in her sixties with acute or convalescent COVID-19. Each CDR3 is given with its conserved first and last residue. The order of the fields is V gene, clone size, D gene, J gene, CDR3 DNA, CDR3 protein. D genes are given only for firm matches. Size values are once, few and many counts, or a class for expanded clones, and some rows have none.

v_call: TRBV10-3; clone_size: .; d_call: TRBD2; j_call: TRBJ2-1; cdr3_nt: TGTGCCATCAGTGAGGCTCAGCGGGAGGATCTATTCGATGAGCAGTTCTTC; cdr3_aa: CAISEAQREDLFDEQFF
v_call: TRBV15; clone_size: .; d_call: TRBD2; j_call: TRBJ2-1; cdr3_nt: TGTGCCACCAGCAGAGAACTAGCGCGTTTTAGGAATGAGCAGTTCTTC; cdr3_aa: CATSRELARFRNEQFF
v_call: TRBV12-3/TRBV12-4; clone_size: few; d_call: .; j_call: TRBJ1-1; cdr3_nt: TGTGCCAGCAGTTTGGGGGGTGAAGCTTTCTTT; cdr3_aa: CASSLGGEAFF
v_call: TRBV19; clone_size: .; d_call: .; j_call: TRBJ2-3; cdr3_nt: TGTGCCAGTACTAGAAGCGGGTCCGCAGATACGCAGTATTTT; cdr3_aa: CASTRSGSADTQYF
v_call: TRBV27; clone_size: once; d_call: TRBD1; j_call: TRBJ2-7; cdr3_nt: TGTGCCAGCAGTCCGGGACAGCCAGGGAGCTACGAGCAGTACTTC; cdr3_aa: CASSPGQPGSYEQYF
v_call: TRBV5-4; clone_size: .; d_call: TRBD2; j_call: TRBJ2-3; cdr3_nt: TGTGCCAGCAGCTTGGGGTCGCTAGCGGGAATTGGACGCACAGATACGCAGTATTTT; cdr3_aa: CASSLGSLAGIGRTDTQYF
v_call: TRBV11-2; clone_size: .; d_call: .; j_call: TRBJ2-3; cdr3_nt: TGTGCCAGCAGCTTTTCCAGGGGGGCAGATACGCAGTATTTT; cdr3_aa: CASSFSRGADTQYF
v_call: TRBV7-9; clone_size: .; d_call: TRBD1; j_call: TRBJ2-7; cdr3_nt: TGTGCCAGCAGCTTAGCTACAGGGGGTCTGGACGAGCAGTACTTC; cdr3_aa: CASSLATGGLDEQYF
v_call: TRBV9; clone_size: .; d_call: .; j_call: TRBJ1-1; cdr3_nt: TGTGCCAGCAGCGCTGGTGCGGGGCGAGCTTTCTTT; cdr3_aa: CASSAGAGRAFF
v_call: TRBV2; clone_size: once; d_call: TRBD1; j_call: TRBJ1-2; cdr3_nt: TGTGCCAGCAACCCGGGACAGGGTTCTTTCTATGGCTACACCTTC; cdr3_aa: CASNPGQGSFYGYTF
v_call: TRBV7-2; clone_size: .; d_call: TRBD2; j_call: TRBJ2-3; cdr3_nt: TGTGCCAGCGGTAGCGGGATAAGCACAGATACGCAGTATTTT; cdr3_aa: CASGSGISTDTQYF
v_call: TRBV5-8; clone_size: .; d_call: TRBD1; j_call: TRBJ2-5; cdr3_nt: TGTGCCAGCAGCCCAGACAGGGGTCAGACCCAGTACTTC; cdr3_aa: CASSPDRGQTQYF
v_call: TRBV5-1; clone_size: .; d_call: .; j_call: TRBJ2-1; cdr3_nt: TGCGCCAGCAGCGAGGTAGGTTACAATGAGCAGTTCTTC; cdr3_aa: CASSEVGYNEQFF
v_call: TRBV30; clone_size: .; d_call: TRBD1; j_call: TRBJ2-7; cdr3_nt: TGTGCCTGCGACCCCTTGGACAGGGGCTTTAACGAGCAGTACTTC; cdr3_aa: CACDPLDRGFNEQYF
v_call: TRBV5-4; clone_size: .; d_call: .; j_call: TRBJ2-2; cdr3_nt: TGTGCCAGCAGCTCACCCGGGGCAGGGGTCACCGGGGAGCTGTTTTTT; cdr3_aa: CASSSPGAGVTGELFF
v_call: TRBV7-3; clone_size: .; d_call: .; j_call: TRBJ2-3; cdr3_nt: TGTGCCAGCAGCTTACTATCCCCTACGCAGTATTTT; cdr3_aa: CASSLLSPTQYF
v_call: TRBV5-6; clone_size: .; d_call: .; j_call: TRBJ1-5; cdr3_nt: TGTGCCAGCAGCCGGAGCAGGGTACATCAGCCCCAGCATTTT; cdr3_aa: CASSRSRVHQPQHF
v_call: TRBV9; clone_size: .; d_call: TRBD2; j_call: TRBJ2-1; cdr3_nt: TGTGCCAGTGGGGGGGACTCCTACAATGAGCAGTTCTTC; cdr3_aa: CASGGDSYNEQFF
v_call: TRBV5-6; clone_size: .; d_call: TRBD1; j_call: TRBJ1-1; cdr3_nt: TGTGCCAGCAGCTTGGCCCTACCCTCGGACAGGGGGGTCACTGAAGCTTTCTTT; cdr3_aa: CASSLALPSDRGVTEAFF
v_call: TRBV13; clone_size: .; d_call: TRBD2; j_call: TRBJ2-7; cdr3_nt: TGTGCCAGCAGCACAAGCGGGAGAATGGGACACGAGCAGTACTTC; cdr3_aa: CASSTSGRMGHEQYF
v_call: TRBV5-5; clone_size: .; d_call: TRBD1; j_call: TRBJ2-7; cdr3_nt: TGTGCCAGCAAATCCGGGACAGGGAGCTACGAGCAGTACTTC; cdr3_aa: CASKSGTGSYEQYF
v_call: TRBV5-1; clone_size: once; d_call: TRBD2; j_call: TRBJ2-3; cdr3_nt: TGCGCCAGCAGCTTACCTTATAGCGGGAGGGCAGATACGCAGTATTTT; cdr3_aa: CASSLPYSGRADTQYF
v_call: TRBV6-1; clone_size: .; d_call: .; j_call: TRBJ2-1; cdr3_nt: TGTGCCAGCAGTGAAGTGGCGGGGGGACAGAGGTTCTTC; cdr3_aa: CASSEVAGGQRFF
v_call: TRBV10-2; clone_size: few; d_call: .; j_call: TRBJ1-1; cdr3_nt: TGCGCCAGCAGTGTCGGACACACGAACACTGAAGCTTTCTTT; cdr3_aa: CASSVGHTNTEAFF
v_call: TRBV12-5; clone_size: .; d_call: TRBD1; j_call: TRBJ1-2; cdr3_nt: TGTGCTAGTGCTATACAGGGGCACAATGGCTACACCTTC; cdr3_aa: CASAIQGHNGYTF
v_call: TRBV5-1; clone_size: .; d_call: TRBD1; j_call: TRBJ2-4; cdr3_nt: TGCGCCAGCAGCACTCCCGGGACAGGGGGCAACATTCAGTACTTC; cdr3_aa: CASSTPGTGGNIQYF
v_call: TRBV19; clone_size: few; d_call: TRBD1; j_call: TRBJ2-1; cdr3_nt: TGTGCCAGTAGCGGACAGGGGACCTACAATGAGCAGTTCTTC; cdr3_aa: CASSGQGTYNEQFF
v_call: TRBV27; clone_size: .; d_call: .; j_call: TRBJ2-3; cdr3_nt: TGTGCCAGCAGTTTCCCTCCGGTCACGGGAGGCACAGATACGCAGTATTTT; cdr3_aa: CASSFPPVTGGTDTQYF
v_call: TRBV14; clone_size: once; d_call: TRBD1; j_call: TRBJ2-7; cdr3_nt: TGTGCCAGCAGCCAACGACAGGGGGGCGAGCAGTACTTC; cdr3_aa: CASSQRQGGEQYF
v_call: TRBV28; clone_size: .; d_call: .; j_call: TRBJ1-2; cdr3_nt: TGTGCCAGCAGGTATAATCCACAGGCTAACTATGGCTACACCTTC; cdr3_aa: CASRYNPQANYGYTF
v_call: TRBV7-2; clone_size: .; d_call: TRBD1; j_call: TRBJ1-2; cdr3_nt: TGTGCCAGCAGCTTAAGTGCCCCGCGGACAGGGGGCGGCTACACCTTC; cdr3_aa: CASSLSAPRTGGGYTF
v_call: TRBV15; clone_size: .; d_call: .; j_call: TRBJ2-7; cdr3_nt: TGTGCCACCAGCAGATCACTAGTCTACGAGCAGTACTTC; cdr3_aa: CATSRSLVYEQYF
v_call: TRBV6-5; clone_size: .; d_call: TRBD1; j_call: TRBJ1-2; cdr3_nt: TGTGCCAGCAGTTCCCCCCTGGACAGGGGTATCTTCGGCTACACCTTC; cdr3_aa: CASSSPLDRGIFGYTF
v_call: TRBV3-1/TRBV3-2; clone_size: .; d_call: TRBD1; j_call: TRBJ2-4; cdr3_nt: TGTGCCAGCAGCCAAAGCGGACAGGGGGGAAACATTCAGTACTTC; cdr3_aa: CASSQSGQGGNIQYF
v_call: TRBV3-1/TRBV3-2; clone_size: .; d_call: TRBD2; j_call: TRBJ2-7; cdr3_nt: TGTGCCAGCAGGGAAGCGGGAGGAGGCCAGTACTTC; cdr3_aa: CASREAGGGQYF
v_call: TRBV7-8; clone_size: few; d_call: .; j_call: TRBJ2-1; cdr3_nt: TGTGCCAGCAGCTTAGAAGGCGGAAACTCCTACAATGAGCAGTTCTTC; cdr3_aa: CASSLEGGNSYNEQFF
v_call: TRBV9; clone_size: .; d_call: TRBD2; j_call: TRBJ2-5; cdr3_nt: TGTGCCAGCAGCGTTTTGACGGCGGGAGAGAAAGAGACCCAGTACTTC; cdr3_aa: CASSVLTAGEKETQYF
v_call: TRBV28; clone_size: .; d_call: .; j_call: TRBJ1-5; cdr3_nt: TGTGCCAGCAGTTTTCGGAGGGGTAACTTTAATCAGCCCCAGCATTTT; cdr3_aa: CASSFRRGNFNQPQHF